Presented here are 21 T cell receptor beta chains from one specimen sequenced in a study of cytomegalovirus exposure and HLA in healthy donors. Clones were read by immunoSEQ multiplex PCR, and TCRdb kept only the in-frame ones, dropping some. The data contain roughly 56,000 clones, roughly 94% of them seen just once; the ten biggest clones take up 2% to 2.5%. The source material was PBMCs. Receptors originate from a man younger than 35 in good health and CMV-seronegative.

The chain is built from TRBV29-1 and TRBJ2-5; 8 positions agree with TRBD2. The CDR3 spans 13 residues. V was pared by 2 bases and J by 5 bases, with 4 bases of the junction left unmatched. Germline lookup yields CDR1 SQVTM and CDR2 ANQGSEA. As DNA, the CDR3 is TGCAGCGTTGAACGGGAGGGCCGTGAGACCCAGTACTTC. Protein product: CSVEREGRETQYF.

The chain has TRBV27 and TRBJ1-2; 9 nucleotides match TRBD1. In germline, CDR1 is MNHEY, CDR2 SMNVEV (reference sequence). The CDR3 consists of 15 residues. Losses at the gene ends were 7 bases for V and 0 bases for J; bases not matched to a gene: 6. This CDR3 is CASKIRTGANYGYTF. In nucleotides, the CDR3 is TGTGCCAGCAAAATTAGGACAGGGGCTAACTATGGCTACACCTTC.

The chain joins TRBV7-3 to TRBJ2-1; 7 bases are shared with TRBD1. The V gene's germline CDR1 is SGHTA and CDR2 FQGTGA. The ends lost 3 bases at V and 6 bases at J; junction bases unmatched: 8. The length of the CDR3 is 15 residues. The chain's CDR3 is CASSLGTAPTNEQFF. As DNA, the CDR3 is TGTGCCAGCAGCTTGGGGACAGCCCCGACCAATGAGCAGTTCTTC.

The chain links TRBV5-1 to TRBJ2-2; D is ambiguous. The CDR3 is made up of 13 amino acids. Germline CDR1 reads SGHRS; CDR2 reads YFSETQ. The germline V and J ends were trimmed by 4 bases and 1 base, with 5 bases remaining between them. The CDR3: CASSGENTGELFF. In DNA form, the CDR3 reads TGCGCCAGCAGCGGAGAGAACACCGGGGAGCTGTTTTTT.

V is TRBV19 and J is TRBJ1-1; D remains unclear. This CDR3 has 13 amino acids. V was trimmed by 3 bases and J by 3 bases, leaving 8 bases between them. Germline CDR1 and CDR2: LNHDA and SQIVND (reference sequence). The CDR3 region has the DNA TGTGCCAGTAGTATTGGTGCGCACACTGAAGCTTTCTTT. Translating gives CASSIGAHTEAFF.

CDR3 sequence: CASSLLGGYNEQFF. CDR3 DNA sequence: TGTGCCAGTAGTCTCCTGGGGGGTTACAATGAGCAGTTCTTC. The V gene is TRBV19, the J gene TRBJ2-1; possible D gene TRBD2, 6 bases. The V gene lost 5 bases and the J gene lost 4 bases, with 12 bases spanning the gap. Germline CDR1 LNHDA, CDR2 SQIVND (reference sequence). The length of the CDR3 is 14 residues.

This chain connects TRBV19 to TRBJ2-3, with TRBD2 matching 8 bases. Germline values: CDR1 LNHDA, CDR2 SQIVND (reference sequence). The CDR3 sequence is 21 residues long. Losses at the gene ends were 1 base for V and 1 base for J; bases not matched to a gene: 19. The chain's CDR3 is CASSIVKEAGVPGGGTDTQYF. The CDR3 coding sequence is TGTGCCAGTAGTATAGTAAAGGAAGCGGGAGTTCCGGGGGGCGGCACAGATACGCAGTATTTT.

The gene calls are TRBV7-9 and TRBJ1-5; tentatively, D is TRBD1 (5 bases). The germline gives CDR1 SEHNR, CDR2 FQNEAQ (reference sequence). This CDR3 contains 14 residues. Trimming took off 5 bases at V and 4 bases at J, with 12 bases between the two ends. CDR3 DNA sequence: TGTGCCAGCAGCCCCAACAGGATTAATCAGCCCCAGCATTTT. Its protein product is CASSPNRINQPQHF.

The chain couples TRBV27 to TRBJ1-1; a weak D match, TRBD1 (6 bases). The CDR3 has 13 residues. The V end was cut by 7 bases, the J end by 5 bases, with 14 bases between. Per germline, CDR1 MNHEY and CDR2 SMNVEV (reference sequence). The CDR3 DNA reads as TGTGCCAGCACCCCGGGAGGGGGAACTGAAGCTTTCTTT. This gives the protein CASTPGGGTEAFF.

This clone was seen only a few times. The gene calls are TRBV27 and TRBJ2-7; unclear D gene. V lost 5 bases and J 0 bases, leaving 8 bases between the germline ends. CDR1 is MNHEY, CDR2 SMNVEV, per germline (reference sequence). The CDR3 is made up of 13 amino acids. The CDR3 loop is CASSLSDSYEQYF. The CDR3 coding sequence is TGTGCCAGCAGTCTAAGTGACTCCTACGAGCAGTACTTC.

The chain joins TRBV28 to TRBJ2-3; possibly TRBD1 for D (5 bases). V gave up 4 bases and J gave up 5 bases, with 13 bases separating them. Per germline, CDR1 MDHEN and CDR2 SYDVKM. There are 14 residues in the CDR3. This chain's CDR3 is CASSSSGYQDTQYF. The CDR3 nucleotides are TGTGCCAGCAGTTCTTCAGGGTATCAAGATACGCAGTATTTT. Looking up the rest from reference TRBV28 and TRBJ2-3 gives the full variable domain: DVKVTQSSRYLVKRTGEKVFLECVQDMDHENMFWYRQDPGLGLRLIYFSYDVKMKEKGDIPEGYSVSREKKERFSLILESASTNQTSMYLCASSSSGYQDTQYFGPGTRLTVL.

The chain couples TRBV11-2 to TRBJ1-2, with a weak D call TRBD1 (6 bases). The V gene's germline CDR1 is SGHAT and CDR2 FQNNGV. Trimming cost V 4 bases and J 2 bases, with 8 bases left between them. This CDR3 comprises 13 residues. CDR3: CASSSDRNYGYTF. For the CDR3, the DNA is TGTGCCAGCAGCTCCGACAGGAACTATGGCTACACCTTC. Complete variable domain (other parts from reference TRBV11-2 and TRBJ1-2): EAGVAQSPRYKIIEKRQSVAFWCNPISGHATLYWYQQILGQGPKLLIQFQNNGVVDDSQLPKDRFSAERLKGVDSTLKIQPAKLEDSAVYLCASSSDRNYGYTFGSGTRLTVV.

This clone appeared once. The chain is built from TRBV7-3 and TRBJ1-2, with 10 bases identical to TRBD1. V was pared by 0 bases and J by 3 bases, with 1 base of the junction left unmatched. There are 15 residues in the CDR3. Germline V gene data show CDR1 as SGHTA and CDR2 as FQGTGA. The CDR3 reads CASSLTGQGDYGYTF. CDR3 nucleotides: TGTGCCAGCAGCTTAACTGGACAGGGGGACTATGGCTACACCTTC.

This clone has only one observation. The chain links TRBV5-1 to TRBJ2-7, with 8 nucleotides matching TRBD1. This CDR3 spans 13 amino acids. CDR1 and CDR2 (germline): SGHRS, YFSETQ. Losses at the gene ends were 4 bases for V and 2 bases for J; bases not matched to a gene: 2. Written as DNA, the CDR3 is TGCGCCAGCAGCGCGGGACAGGCCTACGAGCAGTACTTC. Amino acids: CASSAGQAYEQYF.

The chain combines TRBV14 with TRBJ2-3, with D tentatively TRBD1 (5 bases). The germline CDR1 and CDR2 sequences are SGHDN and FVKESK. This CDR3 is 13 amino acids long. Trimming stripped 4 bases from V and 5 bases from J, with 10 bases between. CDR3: CASSRLRGDTQYF. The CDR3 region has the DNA TGTGCCAGCAGCCGACTTAGGGGAGATACGCAGTATTTT.

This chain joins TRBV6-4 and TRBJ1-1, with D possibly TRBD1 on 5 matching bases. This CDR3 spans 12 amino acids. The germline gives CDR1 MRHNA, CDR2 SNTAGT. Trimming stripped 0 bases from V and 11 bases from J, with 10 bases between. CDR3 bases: TGTGCCAGCAGTGACTCGGGGGGTCGTGCTTTCTTT. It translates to CASSDSGGRAFF.

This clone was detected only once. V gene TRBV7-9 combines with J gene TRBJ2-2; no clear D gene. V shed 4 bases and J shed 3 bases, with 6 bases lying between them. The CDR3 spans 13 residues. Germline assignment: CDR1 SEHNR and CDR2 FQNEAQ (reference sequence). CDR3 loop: CASSSTDTGELFF. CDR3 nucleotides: TGTGCCAGCAGCTCCACGGACACCGGGGAGCTGTTTTTT.

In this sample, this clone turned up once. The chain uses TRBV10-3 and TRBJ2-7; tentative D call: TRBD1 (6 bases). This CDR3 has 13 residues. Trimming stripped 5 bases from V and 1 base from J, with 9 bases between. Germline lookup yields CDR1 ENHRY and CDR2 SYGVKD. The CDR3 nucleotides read TGTGCCATCAGTTACAGGGAATCCTACGAGCAGTACTTC. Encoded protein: CAISYRESYEQYF.

CDR3 DNA: TGTGCCAGCAGCCACCTCGAGGGGGTCCTGGGAAATGAAGCTTTCTTT. This sequence encodes CASSHLEGVLGNEAFF. This rearrangement joins TRBV28 to TRBJ1-1; perhaps TRBD1 as D (6 bases). There are 16 residues in the CDR3. V was clipped by 6 bases and J by 7 bases, with 24 bases between them. Per germline, CDR1 MDHEN and CDR2 SYDVKM.

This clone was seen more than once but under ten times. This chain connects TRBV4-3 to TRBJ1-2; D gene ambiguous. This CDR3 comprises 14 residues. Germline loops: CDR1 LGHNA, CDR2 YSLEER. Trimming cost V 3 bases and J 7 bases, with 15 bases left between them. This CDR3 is CASSHPGGLSGYTF. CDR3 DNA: TGCGCCAGCAGCCACCCAGGCGGGTTAAGTGGCTACACCTTC.

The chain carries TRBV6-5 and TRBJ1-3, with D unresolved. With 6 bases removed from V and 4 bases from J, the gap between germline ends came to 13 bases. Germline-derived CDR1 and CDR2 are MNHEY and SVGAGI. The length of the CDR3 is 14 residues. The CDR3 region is CASSLNQEGNTIYF. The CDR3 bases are TGTGCCAGCAGCCTCAATCAAGAGGGAAACACCATATATTTT.